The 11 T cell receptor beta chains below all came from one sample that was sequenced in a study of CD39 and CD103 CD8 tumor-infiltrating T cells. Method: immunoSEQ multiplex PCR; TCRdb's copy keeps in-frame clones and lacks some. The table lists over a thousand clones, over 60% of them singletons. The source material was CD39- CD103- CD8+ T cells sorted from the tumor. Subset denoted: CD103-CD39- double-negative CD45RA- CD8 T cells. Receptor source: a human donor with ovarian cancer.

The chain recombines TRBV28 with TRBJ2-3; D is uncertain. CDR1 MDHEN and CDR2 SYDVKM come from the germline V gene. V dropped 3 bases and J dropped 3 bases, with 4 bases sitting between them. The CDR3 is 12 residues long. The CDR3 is CASSLGTDTQYF. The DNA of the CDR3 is TGTGCCAGCAGTTTGGGGACAGATACGCAGTATTTT.

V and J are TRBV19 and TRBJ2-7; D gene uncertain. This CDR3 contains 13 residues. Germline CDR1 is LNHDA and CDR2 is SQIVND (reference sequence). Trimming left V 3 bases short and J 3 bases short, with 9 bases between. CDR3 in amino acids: CASSIGPNYEQYF. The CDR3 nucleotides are TGTGCCAGTAGTATTGGCCCGAACTACGAGCAGTACTTC.

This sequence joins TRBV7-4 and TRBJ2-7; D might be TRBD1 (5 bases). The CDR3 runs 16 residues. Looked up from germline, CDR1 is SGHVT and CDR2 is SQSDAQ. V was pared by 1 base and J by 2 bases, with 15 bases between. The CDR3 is CASSLEGSSRPYEQYF. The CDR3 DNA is TGTGCCAGCAGCTTAGAGGGGTCTTCCCGTCCCTACGAGCAGTACTTC.

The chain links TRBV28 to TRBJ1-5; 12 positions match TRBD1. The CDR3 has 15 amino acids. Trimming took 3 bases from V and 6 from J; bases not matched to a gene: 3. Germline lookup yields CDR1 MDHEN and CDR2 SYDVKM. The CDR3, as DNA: TGTGCCAGCAGTTTCCGGGACAGGGGGCTTCAGCCCCAGCATTTT. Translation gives CASSFRDRGLQPQHF. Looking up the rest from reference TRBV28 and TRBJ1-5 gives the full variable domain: DVKVTQSSRYLVKRTGEKVFLECVQDMDHENMFWYRQDPGLGLRLIYFSYDVKMKEKGDIPEGYSVSREKKERFSLILESASTNQTSMYLCASSFRDRGLQPQHFGDGTRLSIL.

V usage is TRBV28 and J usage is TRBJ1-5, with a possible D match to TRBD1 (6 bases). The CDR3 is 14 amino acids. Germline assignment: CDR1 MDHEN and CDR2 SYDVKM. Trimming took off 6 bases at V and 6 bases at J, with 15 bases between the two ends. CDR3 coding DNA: TGTGCCAGCAGGACTCCAGGGGTTTCTCAGCCCCAGCATTTT. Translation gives CASRTPGVSQPQHF.

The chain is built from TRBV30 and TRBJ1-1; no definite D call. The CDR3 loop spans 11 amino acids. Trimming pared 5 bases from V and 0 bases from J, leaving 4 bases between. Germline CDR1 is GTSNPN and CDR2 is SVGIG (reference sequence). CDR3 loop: CAWVMNTEAFF. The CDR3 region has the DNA TGTGCCTGGGTTATGAACACTGAAGCTTTCTTT.

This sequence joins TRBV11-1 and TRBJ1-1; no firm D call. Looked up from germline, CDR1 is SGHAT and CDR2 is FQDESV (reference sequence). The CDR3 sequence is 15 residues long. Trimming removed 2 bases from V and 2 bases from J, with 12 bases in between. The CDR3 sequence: CASSLRAGRNTEAFF. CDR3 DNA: TGTGCCAGCAGCTTAAGGGCCGGGAGAAACACTGAAGCTTTCTTT. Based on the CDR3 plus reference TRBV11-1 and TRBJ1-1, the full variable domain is EAEVAQSPRYKITEKSQAVAFWCDPISGHATLYWYRQILGQGPELLVQFQDESVVDDSQLPKDRFSAERLKGVDSTLKIQPAELGDSAMYLCASSLRAGRNTEAFFGQGTRLTVV.

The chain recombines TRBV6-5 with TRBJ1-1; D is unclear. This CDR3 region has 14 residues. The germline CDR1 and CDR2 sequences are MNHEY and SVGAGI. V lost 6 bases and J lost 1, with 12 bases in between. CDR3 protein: CASRTTDGNTEAFF. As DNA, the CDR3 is TGTGCCAGCAGGACCACGGATGGGAACACTGAAGCTTTCTTT.

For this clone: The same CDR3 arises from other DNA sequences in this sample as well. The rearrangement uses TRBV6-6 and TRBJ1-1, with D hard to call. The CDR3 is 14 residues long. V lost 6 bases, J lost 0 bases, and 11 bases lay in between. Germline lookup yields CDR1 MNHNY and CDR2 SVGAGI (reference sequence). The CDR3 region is CASSSGGMNTEAFF. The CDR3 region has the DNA TGTGCCAGCAGCTCCGGAGGGATGAACACTGAAGCTTTCTTT.

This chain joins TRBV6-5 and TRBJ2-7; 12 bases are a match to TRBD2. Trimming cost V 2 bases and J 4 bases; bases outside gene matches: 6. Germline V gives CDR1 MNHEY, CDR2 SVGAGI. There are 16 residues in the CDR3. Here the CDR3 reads CASSYGLAGQVYEQYF. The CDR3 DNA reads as TGTGCCAGCAGTTACGGACTAGCGGGACAAGTTTACGAGCAGTACTTC.

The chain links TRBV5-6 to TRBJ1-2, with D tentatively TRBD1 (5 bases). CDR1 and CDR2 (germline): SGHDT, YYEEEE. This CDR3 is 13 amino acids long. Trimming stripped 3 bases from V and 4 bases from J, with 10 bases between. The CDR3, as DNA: TGTGCCAGCAGCTCCGGGACGGCCTATGGCTACACCTTC. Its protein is CASSSGTAYGYTF.